This TCR beta chain was retrieved from a study of vaccination and CD4 T cells after COVID-19. The wider study: Six males and four females, two Hispanic, made up the convalescents.

The study sequenced cultured CD4+ T cell DNA using the Oncomine TCR Beta short-read assay. The genomic DNA was obtained from cultured CD4+ T cells by extraction with the QIAamp micro DNA kit. From the PCR reads, TCRdb called clonotypes with MiXCR, one entry per CDR3 protein. The sample includes some 7,700 distinct CDR3 sequences, 40% to 50% of them seen just once. The CDR3 loop spans 14 amino acids. The V end lost 5 bases, the J end lost 7 bases, and 15 bases lay between the germline ends. Germline V lookup: CDR1 MRHNA, CDR2 SNTAGT. Treatment indicated: roughly 10-day PBMC culture with coronavirus spike peptide pools or control peptides (ViraFEST assay). Collection of the unexposed donor's CD4+ T cells took place before the COVID-19 pandemic (2011-2018). Peptide pools at roughly 10 ug/ml stimulated 2 million or so PBMCs per well with about 9.6 IU/ml IL-2. A remark on this clonotype: Its specificity is unknown.

The receptor was derived from a human donor in good health. The gene calls are TRBV6-4 and TRBJ1-5; a weak D match, TRBD1 (6 bases). The sample was CD4+ T cells from blood, cultured in vitro. The CDR3 sequence is CASSRTEGSQPQHF. The DNA for the CDR3 is TGTGCCAGCAGTCGGACAGAGGGGAGCCAGCCCCAGCATTTT.